A selection of T cell receptor beta chains follows, all from one sample in a study of radiotherapy plus CTLA-4 blockade in lung cancer. The method was immunoSEQ multiplex PCR; TCRdb's version includes in-frame clones alone and lacks a portion of them. The table lists 75,000 or so clones, around 82% of them singletons, with more than 7% in the top ten. The material was peripheral blood, obtained from a patient treated with radiotherapy plus ipilimumab. The receptors were gathered from a human donor with non-small cell lung cancer who had a complete response to radiotherapy plus ipilimumab. Each CDR3 is given with its conserved first and last residue. The D gene is left open where the match is weak. Expanded clones are given a class, and other clones once, few, many or no size at all.

v_call: TRBV19; j_call: TRBJ1-5; d_call: TRBD1; clone_size: NA; cdr3_aa: CASSRGQGWGNQPQHF; cdr3_nt: TGTGCCAGTAGTAGAGGACAGGGTTGGGGCAATCAGCCCCAGCATTTT
v_call: TRBV4-3; j_call: TRBJ1-2; d_call: NA; clone_size: few; cdr3_aa: CASSRTTGWDGYTF; cdr3_nt: TGCGCCAGCAGCCGGACGACAGGTTGGGATGGCTACACCTTC
v_call: TRBV2; j_call: TRBJ1-5; d_call: NA; clone_size: NA; cdr3_aa: CASSGYNQPQHF; cdr3_nt: TGTGCCAGCAGTGGGTACAATCAGCCCCAGCATTTT
v_call: TRBV5-1; j_call: TRBJ1-1; d_call: NA; clone_size: NA; cdr3_aa: CASSLYRSQGRITEAFF; cdr3_nt: TGCGCCAGCAGCTTGTATAGGTCGCAGGGGCGTATCACTGAAGCTTTCTTT
v_call: TRBV6-1; j_call: TRBJ1-2; d_call: NA; clone_size: few; cdr3_aa: CASSPGYYGYTF; cdr3_nt: TGTGCCAGCAGTCCGGGTTACTATGGCTACACCTTC
v_call: TRBV5-1; j_call: TRBJ2-5; d_call: TRBD2; clone_size: NA; cdr3_aa: CASSFTSGAMTQYF; cdr3_nt: TGCGCCAGCAGCTTTACTAGCGGGGCGATGACCCAGTACTTC
v_call: TRBV6-5; j_call: TRBJ1-5; d_call: NA; clone_size: NA; cdr3_aa: CASSYGRGQPQHF; cdr3_nt: TGTGCCAGCAGTTACGGGAGGGGTCAGCCCCAGCATTTT
v_call: TRBV19; j_call: TRBJ1-5; d_call: NA; clone_size: once; cdr3_aa: CASSILGQPQHF; cdr3_nt: TGTGCCAGTAGTATATTAGGTCAGCCCCAACATTTT
v_call: TRBV30; j_call: TRBJ2-5; d_call: TRBD2; clone_size: NA; cdr3_aa: CAWRRSGGQETQYF; cdr3_nt: TGTGCCTGGAGAAGGAGCGGGGGACAAGAGACCCAGTACTTC
v_call: TRBV7-2; j_call: TRBJ2-2; d_call: NA; clone_size: few; cdr3_aa: CASSLGGSGELFF; cdr3_nt: TGTGCCAGCAGCTTAGGGGGGTCGGGGGAGCTGTTTTTT
v_call: TRBV7-9; j_call: TRBJ2-7; d_call: NA; clone_size: once; cdr3_aa: CASRPMGGNEQYF; cdr3_nt: TGTGCCAGCAGGCCCATGGGGGGCAACGAGCAGTACTTC
v_call: TRBV7-6; j_call: TRBJ1-2; d_call: NA; clone_size: NA; cdr3_aa: CASSSLSGTNYGYTF; cdr3_nt: TGTGCCAGCAGCTCCCTGTCAGGGACTAACTATGGCTACACCTTC
v_call: TRBV10-3; j_call: TRBJ1-5; d_call: NA; clone_size: once; cdr3_aa: CAISASFYYSNQPQHF; cdr3_nt: TGTGCCATCAGTGCGAGTTTTTATTATAGCAATCAGCCCCAGCATTTT
v_call: TRBV4-3; j_call: TRBJ2-1; d_call: TRBD2; clone_size: NA; cdr3_aa: CASSQGTSGSFGNEQFF; cdr3_nt: TGCGCCAGCAGCCAAGGGACTAGCGGTTCCTTCGGCAATGAGCAGTTCTTC
v_call: TRBV29-1; j_call: TRBJ2-5; d_call: NA; clone_size: NA; cdr3_aa: CSVGGTKYQETQYF; cdr3_nt: TGCAGCGTTGGCGGTACAAAGTACCAAGAGACCCAGTACTTC
v_call: TRBV6-9; j_call: TRBJ2-7; d_call: TRBD1; clone_size: few; cdr3_aa: CASSYRDRVSDEQYF; cdr3_nt: TGTGCCAGCAGCTACCGGGACAGGGTATCCGACGAGCAGTACTTC
v_call: TRBV6-1; j_call: TRBJ2-3; d_call: NA; clone_size: NA; cdr3_aa: CASSARATDTQYF; cdr3_nt: TGTGCCAGCAGTGCTCGGGCCACAGATACGCAGTATTTT
v_call: TRBV23-1; j_call: TRBJ1-5; d_call: NA; clone_size: once; cdr3_aa: CASSQKGNSLNQPQHF; cdr3_nt: TGCGCCAGCAGTCAGAAGGGGAACAGCCTCAATCAGCCCCAGCATTTT
v_call: TRBV6-5; j_call: TRBJ1-5; d_call: TRBD1; clone_size: few; cdr3_aa: CASSHGQGSQPQHF; cdr3_nt: TGTGCCAGCAGCCACGGACAGGGTAGTCAGCCCCAGCATTTT
v_call: TRBV16; j_call: TRBJ2-2; d_call: NA; clone_size: NA; cdr3_aa: CASSQFQALTGELFF; cdr3_nt: TGTGCCAGCAGCCAATTTCAAGCTCTAACCGGGGAGCTGTTTTTT
v_call: TRBV5-1; j_call: TRBJ2-5; d_call: NA; clone_size: NA; cdr3_aa: CASSSRSAETQYF; cdr3_nt: TGCGCCAGCAGCTCTCGCAGCGCGGAGACCCAGTACTTC
v_call: TRBV27; j_call: TRBJ2-3; d_call: TRBD1; clone_size: NA; cdr3_aa: CASSADRGYVDTQYF; cdr3_nt: TGTGCCAGCAGTGCTGACAGGGGTTATGTTGATACGCAGTATTTT
v_call: TRBV6-4; j_call: TRBJ2-3; d_call: NA; clone_size: NA; cdr3_aa: CASRGRDTDTQYF; cdr3_nt: TGTGCCAGCAGGGGAAGGGACACAGATACGCAGTATTTT
v_call: TRBV7-8; j_call: TRBJ2-2; d_call: TRBD1; clone_size: NA; cdr3_aa: CASSSRTGGTGELFF; cdr3_nt: TGTGCCAGCAGCTCGAGGACAGGGGGAACCGGGGAGCTGTTTTTT
v_call: TRBV14; j_call: TRBJ1-3; d_call: NA; clone_size: few; cdr3_aa: CASSQSGVSGNTIYF; cdr3_nt: TGTGCCAGCAGCCAATCGGGGGTATCTGGAAACACCATATATTTT
v_call: TRBV6-5; j_call: TRBJ2-1; d_call: NA; clone_size: NA; cdr3_aa: CASSEGRWNEQFF; cdr3_nt: TGTGCCAGCAGTGAGGGCCGGTGGAATGAGCAGTTCTTC
v_call: TRBV9; j_call: TRBJ2-6; d_call: NA; clone_size: NA; cdr3_aa: CASSVAYRANSGANVLTF; cdr3_nt: TGTGCCAGCAGCGTAGCTTACAGGGCTAATTCTGGGGCCAACGTCCTGACTTTC
v_call: TRBV7-2; j_call: TRBJ1-2; d_call: TRBD1; clone_size: NA; cdr3_aa: CASSLPVGTGDWGYGYTF; cdr3_nt: TGTGCCAGCAGCTTACCTGTTGGGACAGGGGATTGGGGCTATGGCTACACCTTC
v_call: TRBV7-9; j_call: TRBJ1-3; d_call: NA; clone_size: NA; cdr3_aa: CASSPPGSVSGNTIYF; cdr3_nt: TGTGCCAGCAGCCCCCCCGGGTCCGTCTCTGGAAACACCATATATTTT
v_call: TRBV5-1; j_call: TRBJ1-4; d_call: NA; clone_size: NA; cdr3_aa: CASSLIGGTANEKLFF; cdr3_nt: TGCGCCAGCAGCTTGATAGGCGGGACTGCAAATGAAAAACTGTTTTTT
v_call: TRBV6-1; j_call: TRBJ2-7; d_call: NA; clone_size: NA; cdr3_aa: CASYEENFYEQYF; cdr3_nt: TGTGCCAGTTATGAGGAGAACTTCTACGAGCAGTACTTC
v_call: TRBV7-2; j_call: TRBJ2-3; d_call: NA; clone_size: once; cdr3_aa: CASAPPTARNTQYF; cdr3_nt: TGTGCCAGCGCACCCCCTACCGCCCGGAACACGCAGTATTTT
v_call: TRBV30; j_call: TRBJ2-5; d_call: TRBD2; clone_size: NA; cdr3_aa: CAWSPWDGRGETQYF; cdr3_nt: TGTGCCTGGAGCCCCTGGGACGGGAGGGGAGAGACCCAGTACTTC
v_call: TRBV6-1; j_call: TRBJ1-2; d_call: TRBD1; clone_size: NA; cdr3_aa: CASNPVQGTGYTF; cdr3_nt: TGTGCCAGCAACCCGGTACAGGGGACTGGCTACACCTTC
v_call: TRBV2; j_call: TRBJ2-1; d_call: NA; clone_size: NA; cdr3_aa: CASSVQGSSYNEQFF; cdr3_nt: TGTGCCAGCAGTGTGCAGGGTAGCTCCTACAATGAGCAGTTCTTC
v_call: TRBV6-5; j_call: TRBJ2-7; d_call: NA; clone_size: NA; cdr3_aa: CASSYATGGTYEQYF; cdr3_nt: TGTGCCAGCAGTTACGCGACAGGTGGAACCTACGAGCAGTACTTC
v_call: TRBV2; j_call: TRBJ1-2; d_call: NA; clone_size: NA; cdr3_aa: CASMNPTNYGYTF; cdr3_nt: TGTGCCAGCATGAACCCAACGAACTATGGCTACACCTTC
v_call: TRBV25-1; j_call: TRBJ2-7; d_call: NA; clone_size: NA; cdr3_aa: CASSEFGGRGEQYF; cdr3_nt: TGTGCCAGCAGTGAATTCGGGGGTAGGGGCGAGCAGTACTTC
v_call: TRBV7-8; j_call: TRBJ1-5; d_call: NA; clone_size: NA; cdr3_aa: CASSLTAISNQPQHF; cdr3_nt: TGTGCCAGCAGCTTAACAGCGATTAGCAATCAGCCCCAGCATTTT
v_call: TRBV30; j_call: TRBJ2-5; d_call: TRBD2; clone_size: NA; cdr3_aa: CAWSVRGLARETQYF; cdr3_nt: TGTGCCTGGAGTGTAAGGGGACTAGCCCGTGAGACCCAGTACTTC
v_call: TRBV6-5; j_call: TRBJ1-5; d_call: NA; clone_size: NA; cdr3_aa: CASSPRAGGFWPQHF; cdr3_nt: TGTGCCAGCAGCCCCAGAGCAGGAGGCTTCTGGCCCCAGCATTTT
v_call: TRBV5-1; j_call: TRBJ2-5; d_call: NA; clone_size: NA; cdr3_aa: CASSRGAIGETQYF; cdr3_nt: TGCGCCAGCAGTAGGGGGGCAATCGGCGAGACCCAGTACTTC
v_call: TRBV9; j_call: TRBJ2-1; d_call: NA; clone_size: NA; cdr3_aa: CASSGYQNEQFF; cdr3_nt: TGTGCCAGCAGCGGGTACCAGAATGAGCAGTTCTTC
v_call: TRBV10-1; j_call: TRBJ2-3; d_call: TRBD2; clone_size: once; cdr3_aa: CASSPLGLVGTDTQYF; cdr3_nt: TGCGCCAGCAGTCCCCTTGGACTAGTTGGCACAGATACGCAGTATTTT
v_call: TRBV29-1; j_call: TRBJ2-1; d_call: NA; clone_size: NA; cdr3_aa: CSATRNEQFF; cdr3_nt: TGCAGCGCTACTCGGAATGAGCAGTTCTTC
v_call: TRBV7-2; j_call: TRBJ1-2; d_call: NA; clone_size: NA; cdr3_aa: CASSDGQNYGYTF; cdr3_nt: TGTGCCAGCAGCGATGGACAAAACTATGGCTACACCTTC